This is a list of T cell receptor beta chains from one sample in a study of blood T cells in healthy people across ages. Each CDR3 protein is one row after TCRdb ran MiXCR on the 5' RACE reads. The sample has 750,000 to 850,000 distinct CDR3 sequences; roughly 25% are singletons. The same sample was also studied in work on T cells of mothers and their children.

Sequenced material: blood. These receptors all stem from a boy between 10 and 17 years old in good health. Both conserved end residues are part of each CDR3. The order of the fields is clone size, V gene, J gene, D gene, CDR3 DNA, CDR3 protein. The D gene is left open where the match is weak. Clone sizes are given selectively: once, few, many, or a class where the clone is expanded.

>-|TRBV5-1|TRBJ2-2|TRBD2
TGCGCCAGCAGCCTAGGGACTATTTTCACCGGGGAGCTGTTTTTT
CASSLGTIFTGELFF
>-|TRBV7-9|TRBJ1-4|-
TGTGCCAGCAGCTTCGAGGCGAAGTTTAATGAAAAACTGTTTTTT
CASSFEAKFNEKLFF
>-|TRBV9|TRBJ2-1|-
TGTGCCAGCAACAACCAACACAACTCCTACAATGAGCAGTTCTTC
CASNNQHNSYNEQFF
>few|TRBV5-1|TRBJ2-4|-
TGCGCCAGCAGCTTGGGCAGGGGGCCGGCGGGAGAGCTTCGTTACTTC
CASSLGRGPAGELRYF
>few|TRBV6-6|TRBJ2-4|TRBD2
TGTGCCAGCAGCTGGACTAGCGGGAGGGCCGAAAACATTCAGTACTTC
CASSWTSGRAENIQYF
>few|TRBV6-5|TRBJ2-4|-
TGTGCCAGCAGTTACTCGGAACAGAAAAACATTCAGTACTTC
CASSYSEQKNIQYF
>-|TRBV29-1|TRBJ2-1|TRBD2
TGCAGCCTTTCAGAAGCGGGAGTAGGTGAGCAGTTCTTC
CSLSEAGVGEQFF
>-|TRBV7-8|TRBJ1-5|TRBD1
TGTGCCAGCACCCTACAGGGGATGAATCAGCCCCAGCATTTT
CASTLQGMNQPQHF
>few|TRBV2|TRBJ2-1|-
TGTGCCAGCAGTGAAGCGGGTCTCGGTCTGGAGCAGTTCTTC
CASSEAGLGLEQFF
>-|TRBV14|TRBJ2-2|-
TGTGCCAGCAGCCAAGCAAACAGTCTCGCCGGGGAGCTGTTTTTT
CASSQANSLAGELFF
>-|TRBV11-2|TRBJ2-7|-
TGTGCCAGCAGCACCCCCCCGACCTACGAGCAGTACTTC
CASSTPPTYEQYF
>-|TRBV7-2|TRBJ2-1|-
TGTGCCAGCAGAAACTATGGTGAGCAGTTCTTC
CASRNYGEQFF
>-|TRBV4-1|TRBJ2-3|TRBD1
TGCGCCAGCAGCCAACCAGCGCCGGGACAGGGGGCGGGAGATACGCAGTACTTT
CASSQPAPGQGAGDTQYF
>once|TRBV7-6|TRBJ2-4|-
TGTGCCAGCAGCTCCCTCGGGAAAAACATTCAGTACTTC
CASSSLGKNIQYF
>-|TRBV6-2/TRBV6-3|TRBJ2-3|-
TGTGCCAGCAGTACCGCGGCGAGGGGTGAGGCTACGCAGTATTTT
CASSTAARGEATQYF
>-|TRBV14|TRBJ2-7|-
TGTGCCAGCAGCCACCTAACAGGTCCTCGCGAGCAGTACTTC
CASSHLTGPREQYF